Listed below are T cell receptor beta chains from one sample, sequenced in a study of CD8 T cells in ankylosing spondylitis. Via MiXCR, TCRdb re-called the 5' RACE reads, giving one row per CDR3 protein. In the table there are approximately 520,000 distinct CDR3 sequences, under 5.5% of which are singletons. Sequencing was performed on blood, either unsorted or a sorted T cell fraction (not recorded which). Source of these receptors: a male donor with ankylosing spondylitis. Each CDR3 is given with its conserved first and last residue. A D gene is named only where the DNA matches it firmly. Not every row has a clone size; where given, it reads once, few, many or a size class.

TRBJ2-3	.	TRBV5-1	many	CASVPRTPSQTDTQYF	TGCGCCAGCGTGCCGAGGACACCTTCGCAAACAGATACGCAGTATTTT
TRBJ1-5	.	TRBV12-3/TRBV12-4	many	CASSLAQGLGNQPQHF	TGTGCCAGCAGTTTAGCGCAAGGGTTGGGCAATCAGCCCCAGCATTTT
TRBJ1-1	.	TRBV12-3/TRBV12-4	many	CASSSNAGANTEAFF	TGTGCCAGCAGCTCCAATGCAGGCGCGAACACTGAAGCTTTCTTT
TRBJ1-5	.	TRBV10-3	.	CAISESEPDQPQHF	TGTGCCATCAGTGAGTCTGAGCCGGATCAGCCCCAGCATTTT
TRBJ2-1	TRBD1	TRBV7-2	many	CASSEWGDRGKNEQFF	TGTGCCAGCAGCGAATGGGGGGACAGGGGCAAAAATGAGCAGTTCTTC
TRBJ1-6	TRBD1	TRBV28	few	CASTDPTQRTGNRSPLHF	TGTGCCAGCACCGATCCCACTCAAAGGACAGGGAATCGATCACCCCTCCACTTT
TRBJ1-1	.	TRBV5-1	many	CASSNMGGTNEAFF	TGCGCCAGCAGCAATATGGGGGGGACGAATGAAGCTTTCTTT
TRBJ1-2	.	TRBV5-1	many	CASSLEGVFAGRGYTF	TGCGCCAGCAGCTTGGAGGGGGTCTTTGCCGGGAGGGGCTACACCTTC
TRBJ1-1	TRBD1	TRBV5-1	many	CASSLRTGGGAGTEAFF	TGCGCCAGCAGCTTACGGACAGGGGGAGGTGCAGGGACCGAAGCTTTCTTT
TRBJ2-2	TRBD1	TRBV5-1	many	CASHTGASHTGELFF	TGCGCCAGCCACACAGGGGCCTCCCACACCGGGGAGCTGTTTTTT
TRBJ2-2	.	TRBV28	many	CASSSGRRNTGELFF	TGTGCCAGCAGTTCCGGACGGAGGAACACCGGGGAGCTGTTTTTT
TRBJ2-3	TRBD1	TRBV4-3	many	CASSRADRVGDTQYF	TGCGCCAGCAGCCGAGCGGACAGGGTTGGCGATACGCAGTATTTT
TRBJ2-3	.	TRBV20-1	.	CSARTVTSSTDTQYF	TGCAGTGCTAGGACGGTGACTAGTAGCACAGATACGCAGTATTTT
TRBJ2-1	TRBD2	TRBV27	.	CASSLSRGVGNEQFF	TGTGCCAGCAGTTTATCGCGGGGGGTGGGCAATGAGCAGTTCTTC
TRBJ2-1	TRBD1	TRBV28	.	CASSLFGTGSLEQFF	TGTGCCAGCAGTTTATTCGGGACAGGGTCCCTTGAGCAGTTCTTC
TRBJ2-3	.	TRBV20-1	many	CSARAGRVADTQYF	TGCAGTGCTAGGGCGGGAAGGGTGGCAGATACGCAGTATTTT
TRBJ2-3	.	TRBV12-3/TRBV12-4	many	CASSFYPDTQYF	TGTGCCAGCAGTTTCTATCCAGATACGCAGTATTTT
TRBJ1-1	.	TRBV5-1	many	CASSGESYTEAFF	TGCGCCAGCAGCGGCGAATCGTACACTGAAGCTTTCTTT
TRBJ2-2	.	TRBV20-1	many	CSARGGRDGTGELFF	TGCAGTGCTCGAGGAGGCAGGGACGGCACCGGGGAGCTGTTTTTT
TRBJ2-3	TRBD2	TRBV5-1	many	CASSYGGAADTQYF	TGCGCCAGCAGCTACGGGGGGGCCGCAGATACGCAGTATTTT
TRBJ2-7	.	TRBV27	many	CASSLGRTPGGEQYF	TGTGCCAGCAGTTTAGGTAGGACGCCCGGTGGCGAGCAGTACTTC
TRBJ1-1	.	TRBV12-3/TRBV12-4	many	CASSLILGSEAFF	TGTGCCAGCAGTTTAATATTGGGTAGTGAAGCTTTCTTT
TRBJ2-5	.	TRBV20-1	many	CSARVSGKETQYF	TGCAGTGCTAGAGTGTCCGGAAAAGAGACCCAGTACTTC
TRBJ2-3	.	TRBV3-1	.	CASSQDSGGLADTQYF	TGTGCCAGCAGCCAAGATTCGGGGGGCTTGGCAGATACGCAGTATTTT
TRBJ2-7	TRBD1	TRBV6-2/TRBV6-3	many	CASTKPGDRVYEQYF	TGTGCCAGCACCAAGCCCGGGGACAGGGTCTACGAGCAGTACTTC
TRBJ2-7	TRBD2	TRBV27	few	CASSGLGGEYEQYF	TGTGCCAGCAGCGGGTTGGGAGGGGAGTACGAGCAGTACTTC
TRBJ2-6	.	TRBV15	many	CATSWAASSGANVLTF	TGTGCCACCAGCTGGGCAGCTAGCTCTGGGGCCAACGTCCTGACTTTC
TRBJ2-1	TRBD2	TRBV15	many	CATSRQLAGGFYNEQFF	TGTGCCACCAGCAGGCAACTAGCGGGGGGGTTCTACAATGAGCAGTTCTTC
TRBJ1-4	.	TRBV7-9	many	CASSSGERTFDEKLFF	TGTGCCAGCAGCTCCGGGGAAAGGACATTCGATGAAAAACTGTTTTTT
TRBJ2-1	TRBD1	TRBV10-3	many	CAISSGQAEGFF	TGTGCCATCAGCTCCGGACAGGCCGAGGGGTTCTTC
TRBJ2-7	.	TRBV7-9	many	CASSLLVSYEQYF	TGTGCCAGCAGCTTACTAGTTTCTTACGAGCAGTACTTC
TRBJ2-5	TRBD1	TRBV28	many	CASSGPGQGNF	TGTGCCAGCAGCGGTCCGGGACAGGGGAACTTC
TRBJ1-2	TRBD1	TRBV6-1	many	CASRPGQGRPGYTF	TGTGCCAGCAGACCGGGACAGGGGCGCCCTGGCTACACCTTC
TRBJ2-1	.	TRBV9	many	CASSSEGLVGSYNEQFF	TGTGCCAGCAGCTCAGAGGGGTTGGTCGGTAGCTACAATGAGCAGTTCTTC
TRBJ1-3	.	TRBV7-9	many	CASSLSTYSGNTIYF	TGTGCCAGCAGCTTATCAACATACTCTGGAAACACCATATATTTT
TRBJ1-1	TRBD1	TRBV12-3/TRBV12-4	many	CASSAGQHTEAFF	TGTGCCAGCAGCGCGGGACAGCACACTGAAGCTTTCTTT
TRBJ2-2	TRBD2	TRBV27	many	CASSWTSGRLWYTGELFF	TGTGCCAGCAGCTGGACTAGCGGGAGACTATGGTACACCGGGGAGCTGTTTTTT
TRBJ1-1	.	TRBV7-2	many	CASSRSRGGTEAFF	TGTGCCAGCAGCCGTTCCAGGGGAGGGACTGAAGCTTTCTTT
TRBJ2-5	.	TRBV29-1	.	CSVGSNPLETQYF	TGCAGCGTGGGCTCTAACCCTCTGGAGACCCAGTACTTC
TRBJ1-5	.	TRBV5-1	many	CASSLGLPGNQPQHF	TGCGCCAGCAGCTTGGGCCTCCCCGGGAATCAGCCCCAGCATTTT
TRBJ2-7	.	TRBV11-2	many	CASGRYFRSSYEQYF	TGTGCCAGCGGCCGTTATTTCAGGAGCTCCTACGAGCAGTACTTC
TRBJ1-1	.	TRBV18	many	CASSPDKGGSEAFF	TGTGCCAGCTCACCAGACAAGGGCGGTTCTGAAGCTTTCTTT
TRBJ2-3	.	TRBV2	.	CASSARDTQYF	TGTGCCAGCAGTGCCCGAGATACGCAGTATTTT
TRBJ2-1	TRBD1	TRBV12-3/TRBV12-4	many	CASSFGTGSNEQFF	TGTGCCAGCAGTTTTGGGACAGGGAGCAATGAGCAGTTCTTC
TRBJ2-3	.	TRBV7-3	once	CVSSLGADTQYF	TGTGTCAGCAGCCTAGGCGCAGATACGCAGTATTTT
TRBJ1-4	.	TRBV5-8	many	CASSLIRGGEKLFF	TGTGCCAGCAGCTTGATCAGGGGTGGTGAAAAACTGTTTTTT
TRBJ2-3	.	TRBV29-1	few	CSVVGGADTQYF	TGCAGCGTTGTGGGTGGAGCAGATACGCAGTATTTT
TRBJ2-5	.	TRBV3-1	.	CASSQGFLQETQYF	TGTGCCAGCAGCCAAGGTTTCCTCCAAGAGACCCAGTACTTC
TRBJ1-3	.	TRBV5-5	many	CASTFRRGDSGNTIYF	TGTGCCAGCACCTTCCGACGGGGGGACTCTGGAAACACCATATATTTT
TRBJ2-2	.	TRBV6-1	many	CATLKYNTGELFF	TGTGCCACCCTTAAATATAACACCGGGGAGCTGTTTTTT
TRBJ2-7	TRBD1	TRBV5-6	many	CASSSTGTEPPYEQYF	TGTGCCAGCAGTTCAACCGGGACAGAGCCGCCTTACGAGCAGTACTTC
TRBJ2-7	TRBD1	TRBV9	many	CASSVEGDRSSYEQYF	TGTGCCAGCAGCGTAGAGGGGGACAGGAGTTCCTACGAGCAGTACTTC
TRBJ2-7	.	TRBV4-1	many	CASSQDPGELRYEQYF	TGCGCCAGCAGCCAAGATCCCGGCGAGCTCAGGTACGAGCAGTACTTC
TRBJ2-7	TRBD2	TRBV10-3	many	CAITRGGGSSYEQYF	TGTGCCATCACCCGGGGCGGGGGAAGCTCCTACGAGCAGTACTTC